The clone carrying this TCR beta chain appeared a few times. Its target is unknown. Then a second PCR, running about 6 to 11 cycles, was carried out with a sample-barcoded 5' primer and a J-beta primer mix. MiXCR, applied by TCRdb to the 5' RACE reads, yields one record per CDR3 protein. The sample carries approximately 800,000 distinct CDR3 sequences, 35% to 40% recorded once. Per germline, CDR1 MDHEN and CDR2 SYDVKM. The length of the CDR3 is 15 residues. Trimming took 5 bases from V and 4 from J, leaving 14 bases between them. The sample is drawn from a study of blood T cells in healthy people across ages. Study-level background: In model experiments, template switching was able to capture about one barcoded beta molecule for every two T cells that were present.

Overall study findings and caveats: Diversity was higher, and naive CD4+ cells more numerous, in long-lived donors than in aged donors.

Sequences were obtained from blood. This sequence originates from a man aged 18 to 35 in good health. The V call is TRBV28, the J call TRBJ2-2; possible D gene TRBD2, 6 bases. The DNA for the CDR3 is TGTGCCAGCAGTCCGGCCCGGGAGTCCACCGGGGAGCTGTTTTTT. Translated: CASSPARESTGELFF.